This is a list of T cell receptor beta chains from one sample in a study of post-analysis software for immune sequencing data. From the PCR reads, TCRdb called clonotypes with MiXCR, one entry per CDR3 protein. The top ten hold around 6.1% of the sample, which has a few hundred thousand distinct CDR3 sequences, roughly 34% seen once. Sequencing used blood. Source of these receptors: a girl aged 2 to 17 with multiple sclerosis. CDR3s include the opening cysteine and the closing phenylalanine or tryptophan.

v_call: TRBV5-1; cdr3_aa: CASSWRGGGNTEAFF
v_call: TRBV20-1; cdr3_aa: CSASAGTGPYEQYF
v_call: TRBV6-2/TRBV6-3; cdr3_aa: CASSYSGTFRYF
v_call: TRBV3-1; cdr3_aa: CASSPDLAGVRGETQYF
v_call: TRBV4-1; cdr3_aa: CASSQVGQGYTQPQHF
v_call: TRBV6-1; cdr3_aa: CASGMTGMDNQPQHF
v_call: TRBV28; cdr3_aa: CASSPRGRIETQYF
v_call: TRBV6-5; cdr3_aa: CASSRVSYNSPPHF
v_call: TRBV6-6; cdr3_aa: CASSYRDTSNQPQHF
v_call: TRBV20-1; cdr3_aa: CSASDRDYEQYF
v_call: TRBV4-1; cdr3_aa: CASSQIRGAQDEQFF
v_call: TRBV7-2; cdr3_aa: CASSRMGLFRQETQYF
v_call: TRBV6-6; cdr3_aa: CASRPSGQGFYEQYF
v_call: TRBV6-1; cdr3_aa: CASRPGTSGGYQETQYF
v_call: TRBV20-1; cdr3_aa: CSARSPIPLRQGEGSYEQYF
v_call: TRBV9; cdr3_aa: CASSPRKGALHENIQYF
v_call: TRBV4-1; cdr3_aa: CASSLDSRDQPQHF
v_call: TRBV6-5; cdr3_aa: CASKKTGGYEQYF
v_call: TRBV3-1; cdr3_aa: CASSPSSGGAGNEQFF
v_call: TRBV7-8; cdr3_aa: CASSLEGRGLYQPQHF
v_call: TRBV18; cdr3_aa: CASSPLALPQATGANVLTF
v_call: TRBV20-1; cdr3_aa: CSSRGGASNEQFF
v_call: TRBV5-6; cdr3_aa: CASSFPGTAYNEQFF
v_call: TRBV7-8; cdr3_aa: CASSLNGGGNTEAFF
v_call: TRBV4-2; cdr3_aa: CASSQARTGPKANYGYTF
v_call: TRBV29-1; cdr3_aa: CSVVISSYEQYF
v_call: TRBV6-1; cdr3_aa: CAGEAADTGELFF
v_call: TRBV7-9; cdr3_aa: CASSLAQGSNGYTF
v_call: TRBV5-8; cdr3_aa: CASSLEQGVLGTEAFF
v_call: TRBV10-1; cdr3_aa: CASSEGGREKLFF
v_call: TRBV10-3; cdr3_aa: CAISESQGYTF